Below, 28 T cell receptor beta chains from the same sample are listed, as sequenced in a study of blood T cell repertoires in COVID-19. Here immunoSEQ multiplex PCR was the method, and the copy in TCRdb shows in-frame clones only, minus some. This repertoire shows around 230,000 clones, around 88% found once; its top ten account for approximately 2.3%. The sequencing sample was made of PBMCs or T cells enriched from blood (not recorded which). The receptor set was obtained from a woman aged 40 to 50 with acute COVID-19.

The sample holds a few counts of this clone. This chain links TRBV11-2 with TRBJ1-2; D is ambiguous. The CDR3 runs to 17 residues. V was pared by 1 base and J by 0 bases, with 15 bases between. Germline V lookup: CDR1 SGHAT, CDR2 FQNNGV. The DNA for the CDR3 is TGTGCCAGCAGCTTAGGTCCGGGTCCTACCCCTAACTATGGCTACACCTTC. It translates to CASSLGPGPTPNYGYTF.

V gene TRBV7-2 combines with J gene TRBJ2-2; TRBD1 matches at 7 bases. Trimming at V came to 4 bases and at J to 5 bases, leaving 10 bases not matched to a gene. CDR1 and CDR2 from the germline V gene are SGHTA and FQGNSA. This CDR3 has 16 residues. The CDR3 region has the DNA TGTGCCAGCAGCTCAATCGACAGGGCTTTAACCGGGGAGCTGTTTTTT. The encoded protein is CASSSIDRALTGELFF.

The V gene is TRBV5-8, the J gene TRBJ2-5; a possible D gene is TRBD2 (6 bases). The V gene lost 6 bases and the J gene lost 2 bases, with 17 bases spanning the gap. This CDR3 region has 15 residues. CDR1 is SGHTS, CDR2 YDEGEE, per germline. The CDR3 DNA reads TGTGCCAGCACTCTGTCCGGGACTCCTCAAGAGACCCAGTACTTC. Translated: CASTLSGTPQETQYF.

This chain joins TRBV4-3 and TRBJ1-2, with 9 bases fitting TRBD1. Germline CDR1 reads LGHNA; CDR2 reads YSLEER. CDR3 size: 20 residues. Trimming removed 3 bases from V and 4 bases from J; junction bases left unmatched: 21. The CDR3 reads CASSQAGLLGQGKEGYGYTF. CDR3 nucleotides: TGCGCCAGCAGCCAGGCCGGTCTGCTAGGACAGGGGAAGGAGGGCTATGGCTACACCTTC.

The rearrangement uses TRBV27 and TRBJ2-1; 7 nucleotides agree with TRBD2. CDR3 size: 14 residues. V dropped 3 bases and J dropped 6; count of bases not matched to a gene: 5. Germline CDR1 is MNHEY and CDR2 is SMNVEV (reference sequence). DNA of the CDR3: TGTGCCAGCAGTTTTCGGCGGGAGATCAATGAGCAGTTCTTC. Its protein product is CASSFRREINEQFF.

V and J are TRBV9 and TRBJ1-2; a possible D gene is TRBD1 (5 bases). CDR1 and CDR2 from the germline V gene are SGDLS and YYNGEE. CDR3 length: 16 residues. Trimming left V 0 bases short and J 0 bases short, with 12 bases between. The CDR3 here is CASSVEVGGANYGYTF. The DNA for the CDR3 is TGTGCCAGCAGCGTAGAAGTCGGGGGAGCTAACTATGGCTACACCTTC.

The chain combines TRBV18 with TRBJ2-1; D gene uncertain. Trimming pared 3 bases from V and 0 bases from J, leaving 6 bases between. Germline CDR1 KGHSH, CDR2 LQKENI. This CDR3 has 14 residues. CDR3 loop: CASSPGPSYNEQFF. The CDR3 nucleotides are TGTGCCAGCTCACCGGGCCCCTCCTACAATGAGCAGTTCTTC.

The chain links TRBV9 to TRBJ2-3, with 10 bases fitting TRBD1. The V and J ends lost 4 bases and 5 bases, in that order; junction bases with no gene match: 7. The CDR3 contains 15 residues. The germline V gene has CDR1 SGDLS and CDR2 YYNGEE. In DNA, the CDR3 is TGTGCCAGCAGCTTCCGGGACAGGGGAGGAGATACGCAGTATTTT. Translation: CASSFRDRGGDTQYF.

This chain uses TRBV9 with TRBJ2-1; 10 bases fit TRBD2. V dropped 0 bases and J dropped 4; count of bases not matched to a gene: 1. This CDR3 is built from 15 residues. CDR1 and CDR2 (germline): SGDLS, YYNGEE. Here the CDR3 reads CASSVELAGYNEQFF. CDR3 DNA: TGTGCCAGCAGCGTAGAACTAGCGGGGTACAATGAGCAGTTCTTC.

The chain carries TRBV7-9 and TRBJ1-1, with unresolved D. This CDR3 comprises 14 residues. V lost 1 base and J lost 5, with 11 bases in between. Germline CDR1 reads SEHNR; CDR2 reads FQNEAQ (reference sequence). The CDR3 spells CASSLDRVSTEAFF. The CDR3 DNA reads TGTGCCAGCAGCTTAGATCGGGTTTCGACTGAAGCTTTCTTT.

This chain connects TRBV5-4 to TRBJ2-7, with 10 nucleotides matching TRBD1. This CDR3 has 14 residues. Germline CDR1 SGHNT, CDR2 YYREEE (reference sequence). J was trimmed by 1 base and V by 5 bases; bases with no gene match: 3. The CDR3, as DNA: TGTGCCAGCAGACCGGACAGGGGGTCCTACGAGCAGTACTTC. Its translation is CASRPDRGSYEQYF.

The chain couples TRBV5-1 to TRBJ2-7, with a tentative D call TRBD2 (6 bases). The CDR3 contains 14 residues. Trimming cost V 3 bases and J 4 bases, with 14 bases left between them. CDR1 is SGHRS, CDR2 YFSETQ, per germline. The CDR3 region is CASSSLDGTYEQYF. Here the CDR3 DNA reads TGCGCCAGCAGCTCCCTCGACGGGACTTACGAGCAGTACTTC. The whole variable domain, filled in from reference TRBV5-1 and TRBJ2-7, reads KAGVTQTPRYLIKTRGQQVTLSCSPISGHRSVSWYQQTPGQGLQFLFEYFSETQRNKGNFPGRFSGRQFSNSRSEMNVSTLELGDSALYLCASSSLDGTYEQYFGPGTRLTVT.

This clone occurred a few times. The sample has other DNA sequences that encode this CDR3 too. V usage is TRBV5-1 and J usage is TRBJ1-4, with TRBD1 as a possible D gene (5 bases). This CDR3 is built from 14 residues. The germline gives CDR1 SGHRS, CDR2 YFSETQ. Trimming removed 0 bases from V and 8 bases from J, with 11 bases in between. CDR3: CASSLGQGNEKLFF. The CDR3, as DNA: TGCGCCAGCAGCTTGGGCCAGGGTAACGAAAAACTGTTTTTT. Together with reference TRBV5-1 and TRBJ1-4, the CDR3 gives the full variable domain: KAGVTQTPRYLIKTRGQQVTLSCSPISGHRSVSWYQQTPGQGLQFLFEYFSETQRNKGNFPGRFSGRQFSNSRSEMNVSTLELGDSALYLCASSLGQGNEKLFFGSGTQLSVL.

The chain is built from TRBV18 and TRBJ1-2; no definite D call. Germline lookup yields CDR1 KGHSH and CDR2 LQKENI. The ends were cut back, 0 bases at V and 8 bases at J, with 13 bases in the middle. The length of the CDR3 is 14 residues. The CDR3 nucleotides read TGTGCCAGCTCACCACCGGGTGGAGGGTACGGCTACACCTTC. Translated: CASSPPGGGYGYTF.

This chain's CDR3 is CASSLVVAAEANYGYTF. The CDR3 DNA is TGTGCCAGCAGCTTGGTAGTGGCGGCGGAAGCTAACTATGGCTACACCTTC. The chain recombines TRBV5-6 with TRBJ1-2; D is unresolved. The CDR3 spans 17 residues. The germline gives CDR1 SGHDT, CDR2 YYEEEE. The V end lost 0 bases, the J end lost 0 bases, and 15 bases lay between the germline ends.

The chain recombines TRBV3-1 (or the pseudogene TRBV3-2) with TRBJ2-7; 7 positions match TRBD2. V was clipped by 6 bases and J by 6 bases; unmatched bases: 11. This CDR3 has 14 residues. Germline lookup yields CDR1 LGHDT and CDR2 YNNKEL (reference sequence). DNA for the CDR3: TGTGCCAGCAGACTCGAGGGATCGGGGGGCGAGCAGTACTTC. This gives the protein CASRLEGSGGEQYF.

This sequence joins TRBV7-2 and TRBJ2-3; 12 bases fit TRBD2. The CDR3 totals 18 residues. The V gene end was trimmed by 2 bases and the J gene end by 6 bases; junction bases not matched to a gene: 12. Germline lookup yields CDR1 SGHTA and CDR2 FQGNSA. CDR3 bases: TGTGCCAGCAGCTTAATGCCCACTAGCGGGAGGCCGCTGGATACGCAGTATTTT. This encodes CASSLMPTSGRPLDTQYF. The variable domain in full, with the rest retrieved from reference TRBV7-2 and TRBJ2-3, is GAGVSQSPSNKVTEKGKDVELRCDPISGHTALYWYRQSLGQGLEFLIYFQGNSAPDKSGLPSDRFSAERTGGSVSTLTIQRTQQEDSAVYLCASSLMPTSGRPLDTQYFGPGTRLTVL.

This chain connects TRBV7-9 to TRBJ1-1; possibly TRBD1 for D (6 bases). In germline, CDR1 is SEHNR, CDR2 FQNEAQ (reference sequence). There are 15 residues in the CDR3. V was clipped by 6 bases and J by 2 bases, with 16 bases between them. CDR3 residues: CASRPGHGGNTEAFF. The DNA for the CDR3 is TGTGCCAGCAGGCCGGGACACGGAGGAAACACTGAAGCTTTCTTT.

The chain recombines TRBV7-9 with TRBJ1-1; 9 positions agree with TRBD1. Germline V gene data show CDR1 as SEHNR and CDR2 as FQNEAQ (reference sequence). The junction had 16 bases not matched to a gene; V was cut back by 6 bases and J by 11 bases. The CDR3 runs to 15 residues. In DNA, the CDR3 is TGTGCCAGCAGATCTTGGCCTGGGACAGGGATCTTGGCTTTCTTT. Its protein product is CASRSWPGTGILAFF.

The V gene is TRBV6-5, the J gene TRBJ2-7; tentatively, D is TRBD1 (6 bases). Germline loops: CDR1 MNHEY, CDR2 SVGAGI. CDR3 length equals 16 residues. The V end was cut by 1 base, the J end by 4 bases, with 17 bases between. The CDR3 protein is CASSYWGTRKDYEQYF. The CDR3 nucleotides are TGTGCCAGCAGTTACTGGGGGACAAGGAAGGATTACGAGCAGTACTTC.

V and J are TRBV3-1 (or the pseudogene TRBV3-2) and TRBJ1-2; 9 bases are shared with TRBD1. V lost 4 bases and J lost 8; bases outside the gene matches: 5. This CDR3 contains 13 residues. Per germline, CDR1 LGHDT and CDR2 YNNKEL (reference sequence). CDR3 in amino acids: CASSPGQGSGYTF. For the CDR3, the DNA is TGTGCCAGCAGCCCCGGACAGGGGAGCGGCTACACCTTC.

Notes on this clone: This CDR3 is also generated by other DNA sequences in the sample. The chain combines TRBV13 with TRBJ1-2; TRBD1 matches at 8 bases. Germline CDR1 and CDR2: PRHDT and FYEKMQ (reference sequence). Trimming cost V 0 bases and J 4 bases; bases outside gene matches: 1. This CDR3 contains 14 residues. CDR3 sequence: CASSLGTGGYGYTF. The CDR3 bases are TGTGCCAGCAGCTTAGGCACAGGGGGCTATGGCTACACCTTC.

The genes are TRBV5-1 and TRBJ1-2, with D possibly TRBD1 on 6 matching bases. V was cut by 4 bases and J by 4 bases, with 17 bases left in between. Germline assignment: CDR1 SGHRS and CDR2 YFSETQ. This CDR3 has 15 residues. The CDR3 loop reads CASSDGQSRAYGYTF. Written as DNA, the CDR3 is TGCGCCAGCAGCGACGGACAGTCGAGAGCCTATGGCTACACCTTC.

This clone occurred once. V usage is TRBV4-3 and J usage is TRBJ2-1; 13 nucleotides agree with TRBD2. The V gene end was trimmed by 0 bases and the J gene end by 5 bases; junction bases not matched to a gene: 4. CDR3 length equals 17 residues. The V gene's germline CDR1 is LGHNA and CDR2 YSLEER. The chain's CDR3 is CASSQELGLAGNNEQFF. CDR3 coding DNA: TGCGCCAGCAGCCAAGAGTTGGGACTAGCGGGAAACAATGAGCAGTTCTTC.

V usage is TRBV7-2 and J usage is TRBJ2-1; no clear D. The CDR3 covers 11 residues. V was clipped by 3 bases and J by 6 bases, with 3 bases between them. The germline V gene encodes CDR1 SGHTA and CDR2 FQGNSA. The CDR3 DNA sequence: TGTGCCAGCAGCTTGGCCAATGAGCAGTTCTTC. Encoded protein: CASSLANEQFF.

The chain couples TRBV9 to TRBJ2-2; 9 nucleotides match TRBD1. The CDR3 length is 16 residues. The junction had 4 bases not matched to a gene; V was cut back by 4 bases and J by 0 bases. Germline loops: CDR1 SGDLS, CDR2 YYNGEE. The CDR3 loop is CASSLDRGANTGELFF. The CDR3 DNA follows: TGTGCCAGCAGCCTCGACAGGGGGGCGAACACCGGGGAGCTGTTTTTT.

This chain uses TRBV6-5 with TRBJ2-7; a possible D gene is TRBD1 (5 bases). The V end was cut by 8 bases, the J end by 0 bases, with 14 bases between. The CDR3 runs 14 residues. Per the germline V gene, CDR1 is MNHEY and CDR2 is SVGAGI. CDR3 region: CASRSTVSSYEQYV. CDR3 nucleotides: TGTGCCAGCCGGTCGACAGTAAGCTCCTACGAGCAGTACGTC.

This chain links TRBV7-9 with TRBJ2-3; possible D gene TRBD2, 6 bases. V lost 2 bases and J 0 bases, leaving 12 bases between the germline ends. This CDR3 region has 16 residues. Germline CDR1 and CDR2: SEHNR and FQNEAQ (reference sequence). CDR3 residues: CASSLRRGSSTDTQYF. The CDR3, as DNA: TGTGCCAGCAGCTTAAGGCGGGGCTCTAGCACAGATACGCAGTATTTT.